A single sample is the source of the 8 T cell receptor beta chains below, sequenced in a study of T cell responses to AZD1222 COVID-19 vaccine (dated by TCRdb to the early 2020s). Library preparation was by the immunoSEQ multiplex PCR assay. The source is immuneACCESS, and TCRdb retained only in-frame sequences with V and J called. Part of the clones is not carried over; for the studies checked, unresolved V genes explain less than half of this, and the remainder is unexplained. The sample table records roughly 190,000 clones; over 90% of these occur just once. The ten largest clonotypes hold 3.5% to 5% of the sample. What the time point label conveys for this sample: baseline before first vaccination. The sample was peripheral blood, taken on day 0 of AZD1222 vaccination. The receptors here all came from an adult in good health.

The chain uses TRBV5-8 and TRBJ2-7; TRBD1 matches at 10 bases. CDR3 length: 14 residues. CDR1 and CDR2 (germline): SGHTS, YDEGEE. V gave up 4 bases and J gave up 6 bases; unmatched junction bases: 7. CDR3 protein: CASSPGTGEAEQYF. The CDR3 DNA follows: TGTGCCAGCAGCCCCGGGACAGGGGAGGCCGAGCAGTACTTC.

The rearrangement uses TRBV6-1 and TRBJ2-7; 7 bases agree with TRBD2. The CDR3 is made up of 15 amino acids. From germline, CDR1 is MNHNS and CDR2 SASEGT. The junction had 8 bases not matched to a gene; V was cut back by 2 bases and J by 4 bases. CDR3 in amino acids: CASSENPIGRYEQYF. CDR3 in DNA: TGTGCCAGCAGTGAAAACCCCATCGGGAGGTACGAGCAGTACTTC.

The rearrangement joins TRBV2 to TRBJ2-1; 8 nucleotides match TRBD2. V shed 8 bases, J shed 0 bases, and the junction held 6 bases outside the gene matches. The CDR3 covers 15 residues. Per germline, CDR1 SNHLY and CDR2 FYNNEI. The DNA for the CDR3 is TGTGCCAGCGCTGAACTAGCGGACTCCTACAATGAGCAGTTCTTC. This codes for CASAELADSYNEQFF.

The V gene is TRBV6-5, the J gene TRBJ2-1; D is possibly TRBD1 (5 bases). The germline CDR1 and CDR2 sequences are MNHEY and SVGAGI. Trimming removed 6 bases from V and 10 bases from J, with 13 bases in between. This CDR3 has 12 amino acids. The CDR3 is CASSKDSLEQFF. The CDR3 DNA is TGTGCCAGCAGCAAAGACAGTCTAGAGCAGTTCTTC.

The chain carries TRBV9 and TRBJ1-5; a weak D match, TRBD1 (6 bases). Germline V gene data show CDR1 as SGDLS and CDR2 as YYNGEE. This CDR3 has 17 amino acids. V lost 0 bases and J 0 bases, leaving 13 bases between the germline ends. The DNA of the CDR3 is TGTGCCAGCAGCGTAGCAGGACAGAAGTTTAGCAATCAGCCCCAGCATTTT. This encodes CASSVAGQKFSNQPQHF.

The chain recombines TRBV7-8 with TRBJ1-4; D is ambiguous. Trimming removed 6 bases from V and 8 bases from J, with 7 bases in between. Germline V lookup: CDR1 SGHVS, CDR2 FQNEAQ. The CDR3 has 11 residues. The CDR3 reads CASSPREKLFF. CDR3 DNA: TGTGCCAGCAGTCCACGGGAAAAACTGTTTTTT.

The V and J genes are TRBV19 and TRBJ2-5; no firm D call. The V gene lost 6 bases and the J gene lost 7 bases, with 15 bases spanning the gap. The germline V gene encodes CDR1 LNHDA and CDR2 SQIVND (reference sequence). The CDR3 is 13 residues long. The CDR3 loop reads CASSPGFSGTQYF. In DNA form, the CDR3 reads TGTGCCAGTAGCCCCGGATTTAGTGGGACCCAGTACTTC.

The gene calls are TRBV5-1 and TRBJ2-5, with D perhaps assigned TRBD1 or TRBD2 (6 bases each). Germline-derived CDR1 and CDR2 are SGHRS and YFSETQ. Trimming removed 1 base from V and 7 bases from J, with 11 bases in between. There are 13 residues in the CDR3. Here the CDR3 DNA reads TGCGCCAGCAGCTTGCCAAGGGGGGCGACCCAGTACTTC. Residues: CASSLPRGATQYF.